One sample yielded the 20 T cell receptor beta chains listed below, sequenced in a study of T cells after yellow fever vaccination. Each CDR3 protein is one row after TCRdb ran MiXCR on the 5' RACE reads. The sample lists over 130,000 distinct CDR3 sequences; about 7.7% were seen once. The starting material was CD4+ T cells sorted from PBMCs, obtained 5 days after the yellow fever booster vaccination. The source is a young man who received the YFV17D yellow fever vaccine.

This clonotype was seen at least ten times. The J gene is TRBJ2-7, the V gene TRBV6-6, with unresolved D. The germline V and J ends were trimmed by 8 bases and 5 bases, with 10 bases remaining between them. There are 11 residues in the CDR3. The germline V gene encodes CDR1 MNHNY and CDR2 SVGAGI (reference sequence). The DNA of the CDR3 is TGTGCCAGCGGCGGCCCCAACGAGCAGTACTTC. Translating gives CASGGPNEQYF.

Concerning this clonotype itself: This could be a read error, since a much larger clone is one nucleotide away. The chain is built from TRBV3-1 and TRBJ2-7, with TRBD2 identical over 13 bases. CDR3 length: 17 amino acids. The V gene's germline CDR1 is LGHDT and CDR2 YNNKEL (reference sequence). The CDR3 DNA reads TGTGCCATCAGCCAAGTATCAGGGACTAGCGGGAAGAGCGAGCAGTACTTC. The encoded protein is CAISQVSGTSGKSEQYF.

A word on this clonotype: A much larger clonotype is one base distant, so this may be a read error. V usage is TRBV28 and J usage is TRBJ2-3; D not certain. The germline V and J ends were trimmed by 2 bases and 5 bases, with 11 bases remaining between them. The CDR3 runs 14 residues. Per the germline V gene, CDR1 is MDHEN and CDR2 is SYDVKM. The CDR3 protein is CASSLGVARDTQYF. The CDR3 bases are TGTGCCAGCAGTTTAGGGGTGGCTCGAGATACGCAGTATTTT.

This clonotype was recorded many times. V usage is TRBV7-2 and J usage is TRBJ2-7, with 8 bases identical to TRBD1. Trimming removed 7 bases from V and 5 bases from J; junction bases left unmatched: 10. CDR1 SGHTA and CDR2 FQGNSA come from the germline V gene. The CDR3 consists of 14 residues. CDR3 bases: TGTGCCAGCACCCCCCAGGACAGGGAACACGAGCAGTACTTC. The encoded protein is CASTPQDREHEQYF.

V gene TRBV11-2 combines with J gene TRBJ2-1; no clear D gene. CDR1 and CDR2 (germline): SGHAT, FQNNGV. The CDR3 totals 13 residues. Trimming took off 5 bases at V and 4 bases at J, with 9 bases between the two ends. The DNA for the CDR3 is TGTGCCAGCAGCAGTACAAGGTACAATGAGCAGTTCTTC. Protein sequence: CASSSTRYNEQFF.

This clonotype occurred many times. The chain combines TRBV20-1 with TRBJ2-5, with D unresolved. Per germline, CDR1 DFQATT and CDR2 SNEGSKA (reference sequence). V lost 3 bases and J 1 base, leaving 9 bases between the germline ends. This CDR3 is 13 amino acids long. CDR3 protein: CSASPASQETQYF. The DNA of the CDR3 is TGCAGTGCTAGCCCAGCCTCCCAAGAGACCCAGTACTTC.

This clonotype was found many times. The CDR3 here is CSARDGPDEQYF. DNA for the CDR3: TGCAGTGCTAGAGATGGCCCCGACGAGCAGTACTTC. This chain uses TRBV20-1 with TRBJ2-7; unclear D gene. Deletions cut 0 bases from V and 5 bases from J, with 8 bases between. This CDR3 spans 12 amino acids. Per the germline V gene, CDR1 is DFQATT and CDR2 is SNEGSKA (reference sequence).

This clonotype was detected many times. V gene TRBV30 combines with J gene TRBJ2-7; no firm D call. The germline V gene has CDR1 GTSNPN and CDR2 SVGIG (reference sequence). V lost 3 bases and J lost 1, with 7 bases in between. The CDR3 totals 12 residues. Written as DNA, the CDR3 is TGTGCCTGGAGCAGACGGTCCTACGAGCAGTACTTC. Protein sequence: CAWSRRSYEQYF.

This clonotype was detected many times. The chain is built from TRBV9 and TRBJ1-6, with D possibly matching TRBD1 (6 bases). Germline V gives CDR1 SGDLS, CDR2 YYNGEE. With 3 bases removed from V and 4 bases from J, the gap between germline ends came to 11 bases. The length of the CDR3 is 15 residues. The DNA of the CDR3 is TGTGCCAGCAGCGCCGCGGGGGCTTATAATTCACCCCTCCACTTT. Translated, it gives CASSAAGAYNSPLHF. Together with reference TRBV9 and TRBJ1-6, the CDR3 gives the full variable domain: DSGVTQTPKHLITATGQRVTLRCSPRSGDLSVYWYQQSLDQGLQFLIQYYNGEERAKGNILERFSAQQFPDLHSELNLSSLELGDSALYFCASSAAGAYNSPLHFGNGTRLTVT.

At least ten counts were recorded for this clonotype. The V and J genes are TRBV4-3 and TRBJ2-7; D perhaps matches TRBD1 (6 bases). The CDR3 is 16 residues long. CDR1 and CDR2 (germline): LGHNA, YSLEER. V lost 0 bases and J lost 4, with 16 bases in between. The CDR3 sequence is CASSQDHGTPFYEQYF. DNA for the CDR3: TGCGCCAGCAGCCAAGACCACGGGACACCTTTTTACGAGCAGTACTTC.

Concerning this clonotype: A much larger clone differs from this one at a single base, so this may be a read error. The genes are TRBV12-3 or TRBV12-4 and TRBJ1-1; D is ambiguous. This CDR3 comprises 14 residues. V lost 6 bases, J lost 7 bases, and 18 bases lay in between. The CDR3 bases are TGTGCCAGCAGACCCGACACCCCGGGGTGTGAAGCTTTCTTT. Translating gives CASRPDTPGCEAFF.

This clonotype was counted a few times. The chain employs TRBV20-1 and TRBJ2-3; 7 bases are a match to TRBD2. After removal of 3 bases from V and 2 bases from J, the junction contained 11 bases not matched to a gene. The CDR3 sequence is 16 residues long. Looked up from germline, CDR1 is DFQATT and CDR2 is SNEGSKA (reference sequence). CDR3 in amino acids: CSASPGLAAFTDTQYF. CDR3 bases: TGCAGTGCTAGTCCCGGGCTAGCGGCCTTCACAGATACGCAGTATTTT.

This clonotype was detected ten times or more. The genes are TRBV21-1 and TRBJ2-4; the table names TRBD1, a call not compared with the DNA. TRBV21-1 represents a pseudogene. The CDR3 is 13 amino acids. CDR3 amino acids: CASSTRQNHIQYF. CDR3 coding DNA: TGTGCCAGCAGCACTCGACAGAACCACATTCAGTACTTC.

This clonotype was seen repeatedly, ten times or more. The chain links TRBV5-1 to TRBJ2-1, with D unresolved. Germline V gene sequence: CDR1 SGHRS, CDR2 YFSETQ. The length of the CDR3 is 18 residues. The ends were cut back, 5 bases at V and 2 bases at J, with 23 bases in the middle. CDR3 bases: TGCGCCAGCAGAAGATTCAGACGGTCCCCCAAAACCTACAATGAGCAGTTCTTC. It translates to CASRRFRRSPKTYNEQFF.

This clonotype was seen ten or more times. This chain joins TRBV12-3 or TRBV12-4 and TRBJ2-4; 10 bases map to TRBD1. The CDR3 consists of 14 residues. The V and J ends lost 3 bases and 7 bases, in that order; junction bases with no gene match: 3. The CDR3 here is CASSFRGQGNIQYF. CDR3 in DNA: TGTGCCAGCAGTTTCAGGGGACAGGGGAACATTCAGTACTTC.

There are many counts of this clonotype. The chain recombines TRBV29-1 with TRBJ2-1, with 15 bases identical to TRBD2. Germline loops: CDR1 SQVTM, CDR2 ANQGSEA. This CDR3 spans 17 amino acids. The V segment lost 7 bases and the J segment 0 bases; nucleotides outside the gene matches: 7. CDR3 coding DNA: TGCAGCGCCGGGGGACTAGCGGGAGGCTTCTCCTACAATGAGCAGTTCTTC. Translation gives CSAGGLAGGFSYNEQFF.

Many counts were recorded for this clonotype. The V and J genes are TRBV19 and TRBJ2-6, with 7 nucleotides matching TRBD1. With V trimmed by 6 bases and J by 2 bases, 1 base remained unmatched. Germline V gene sequence: CDR1 LNHDA, CDR2 SQIVND (reference sequence). The CDR3 is 14 residues long. The CDR3 here is CASRTGPGANVLTF. DNA for the CDR3: TGTGCCAGTAGGACAGGGCCTGGGGCCAACGTCCTGACTTTC.

This clonotype was recorded at least ten times. The chain carries TRBV30 and TRBJ1-1; D gene uncertain. V was clipped by 0 bases and J by 2 bases, with 7 bases between them. Germline V gene data show CDR1 as GTSNPN and CDR2 as SVGIG (reference sequence). The CDR3 is made up of 13 amino acids. In DNA form, the CDR3 reads TGTGCCTGGAGTGTACAAATAAACACTGAAGCTTTCTTT. This codes for CAWSVQINTEAFF.

This clonotype occurred many times. This chain connects TRBV7-8 to TRBJ2-2, with TRBD1 identical over 8 bases. CDR1 and CDR2 (germline): SGHVS, FQNEAQ. The trim removed 7 bases at V and 4 bases at J, leaving 11 bases unmatched. This CDR3 has 16 amino acids. CDR3 in amino acids: CASIVYQGAFTGELFF. CDR3 nucleotide sequence: TGTGCCAGCATCGTCTACCAGGGGGCTTTCACCGGGGAGCTGTTTTTT.

In the case of this clonotype: A much bigger clone sits one base away, suggesting this may be a read error. Written as DNA, the CDR3 is TGTGCCATCAGTCTAAATACAGGGGTTGGAGAGACCCAGTACTTC. Its translation: CAISLNTGVGETQYF. This chain joins TRBV28 and TRBJ2-5; 7 nucleotides agree with TRBD1. CDR3 length: 15 amino acids. Germline CDR1 is MDHEN and CDR2 is SYDVKM. The full variable domain, completed using reference TRBV28 and TRBJ2-5, is DVKVTQSSRYLVKRTGEKVFLECVQDMDHENMFWYRQDPGLGLRLIYFSYDVKMKEKGDIPEGYSVSREKKERFSLILESASTNQTSMYLCAISLNTGVGETQYFGPGTRLLVL.